This T cell receptor (beta chain) was recovered during a study of OX40 agonist ivuxolimab in advanced cancers. Background on the study: Patients with hepatocellular carcinoma, melanoma, renal cell or head and neck cancer made up the dose-escalation patients.

V was shortened by 5 bases and J by 5 bases, with 27 bases between the two germline ends. The CDR3 is made up of 19 amino acids. Germline assignment: CDR1 LGHNA and CDR2 YNFKEQ. Study-wide findings and caveats: Low normalized T-cell clonal expansion also characterized some of the nonresponders.

Only in-frame clones appear in the TCRdb table, and some are missing; sequencing was by immunoSEQ multiplex PCR. The data contain approximately 90,000 clones, around 87% of them singletons. To note about this clone: Its cognate antigen is unknown.

The origin of this receptor is an adult with an advanced solid tumor such as melanoma, head and neck, liver or kidney cancer. The V gene is TRBV4-2, the J gene TRBJ2-2; the D is unclear. Sample: CD4+ or CD8+ T cells sorted from blood, taken in a trial of the OX40 agonist ivuxolimab. The DNA for the CDR3 is TGTGCCAGCAGCTTAGATATGGGGTTCCCCTCTTCCGAGACCGGGGAGCTGTTTTTT. Its translation is CASSLDMGFPSSETGELFF.